One sample yielded the 27 T cell receptor beta chains listed below, sequenced in a study of shared clonotypes between healthy human individuals (TCRdb year 2020). Libraries were prepared through the immunoSEQ multiplex PCR assay. Entries here come from immuneACCESS through TCRdb and include only in-frame sequences with V and J called. Some clones fail to appear in such tables; in the studies checked, an unresolved V gene covers under half of the shortfall, and the cause of the remainder is unknown. For this sample there are around 340,000 clones; less than 75% appear just once. Around 9.3% of the sample comes from the top ten. The specimen was memory CD4+ T cells sorted from blood. The cell subset or site label, read with the paper, signifies: CD45RA-negative fraction. These receptors were obtained from a man between 25 and 39 years old in good health.

V is TRBV29-1 and J is TRBJ2-1; tentatively, D is TRBD1 or TRBD2 (7 bases each). CDR1 is SQVTM, CDR2 ANQGSEA, per germline. The CDR3 runs to 13 residues. Trimming removed 4 bases from V and 11 bases from J, with 18 bases in between. The CDR3 sequence is CSVVAGGGEKQFF. Here the CDR3 DNA reads TGCAGCGTTGTTGCAGGGGGGGGAGAGAAGCAGTTCTTC.

The chain employs TRBV4-2 and TRBJ2-1, with D possibly matching TRBD1 (5 bases). Trimming stripped 0 bases from V and 6 bases from J, with 15 bases between. Germline CDR1 LGHNA, CDR2 YNFKEQ. This CDR3 has 16 amino acids. CDR3 amino acids: CASSQDGHEQPNEQFF. CDR3 bases: TGTGCCAGCAGCCAAGATGGACACGAGCAACCCAATGAGCAGTTCTTC.

The chain is built from TRBV7-2 and TRBJ2-1, with TRBD2 matching over 12 bases. Trimming at V came to 5 bases and at J to 8 bases, leaving 13 bases not matched to a gene. Per germline, CDR1 SGHTA and CDR2 FQGNSA. The CDR3 runs to 17 residues. CDR3 DNA sequence: TGTGCCAGCAGCCCAATACCCGGGACTAGCGGGTTAGATGAGCAGTTCTTC. Protein: CASSPIPGTSGLDEQFF.

The chain couples TRBV5-6 to TRBJ1-5; the D gene is possibly TRBD1 (6 bases). CDR3 length: 14 amino acids. Trimming removed 0 bases from V and 5 bases from J, with 9 bases in between. Per the germline V gene, CDR1 is SGHDT and CDR2 is YYEEEE. The CDR3 spells CASSLGGRDQPQHF. In nucleotides, the CDR3 is TGTGCCAGCAGCTTGGGGGGGCGGGATCAGCCCCAGCATTTT.

In DNA, the CDR3 is TGTGCCAGTCGGACTGACTCCTACAATGAGCAGTTCTTC. As protein: CASRTDSYNEQFF. The chain has TRBV19 and TRBJ2-1; TRBD2 might be the D (5 bases). The CDR3 covers 13 residues. Germline V gene data show CDR1 as LNHDA and CDR2 as SQIVND (reference sequence). The V end lost 8 bases, the J end lost 0 bases, and 8 bases lay between the germline ends.

The J gene is TRBJ1-2, the V gene TRBV30, with TRBD1 matching over 7 bases. CDR1 and CDR2 from the germline V gene are GTSNPN and SVGIG (reference sequence). This CDR3 comprises 12 residues. Trimming cost V 4 bases and J 5 bases; bases outside gene matches: 4. This CDR3 is CAWMTGLYGYTF. The CDR3, as DNA: TGTGCCTGGATGACAGGGTTATATGGCTACACCTTC. Drawing the rest from reference TRBV30 and TRBJ1-2, the complete variable domain is SQTIHQWPATLVQPVGSPLSLECTVEGTSNPNLYWYRQAAGRGLQLLFYSVGIGQISSEVPQNLSASRPQDRQFILSSKKLLLSDSGFYLCAWMTGLYGYTFGSGTRLTVV.

V and J are TRBV11-3 and TRBJ2-3; no clear D. Germline loops: CDR1 SGHNT, CDR2 YENEEA. V shed 1 base and J shed 3 bases, with 5 bases lying between them. The CDR3 contains 13 residues. In nucleotides, the CDR3 is TGTGCCAGCAGCTTAGGAGAGACAGATACGCAGTATTTT. This codes for CASSLGETDTQYF.

This clone was recorded a few times. The chain joins TRBV5-1 to TRBJ2-3; D remains ambiguous. There are 14 residues in the CDR3. The ends were cut back, 3 bases at V and 5 bases at J, with 13 bases in the middle. Germline CDR1 is SGHRS and CDR2 is YFSETQ. The CDR3 DNA follows: TGCGCCAGCAGCTGGCTTGGGTTTCAAGATACGCAGTATTTT. This sequence encodes CASSWLGFQDTQYF.

This chain links TRBV18 with TRBJ1-4, with D uncertain. The CDR3 covers 16 residues. The V gene lost 4 bases and the J gene lost 0 bases, with 12 bases spanning the gap. The germline V gene has CDR1 KGHSH and CDR2 LQKENI. CDR3 in DNA: TGTGCCAGCTCACAAAGCCGACCTGCAACTAATGAAAAACTGTTTTTT. As protein: CASSQSRPATNEKLFF.

This clone was seen a handful of times. As DNA, the CDR3 is TGCAGTGCTCGGACAGGGACAGACTACACCTTC. Encoded protein: CSARTGTDYTF. The chain is built from TRBV20-1 and TRBJ1-2; 8 bases agree with TRBD1. CDR1 DFQATT and CDR2 SNEGSKA come from the germline V gene (reference sequence). The CDR3 has 11 amino acids. The V segment lost 5 bases and the J segment 10 bases; nucleotides outside the gene matches: 6.

J is TRBJ2-3 and V is TRBV18; D may correspond to TRBD1 or TRBD2 (5 bases each). This CDR3 comprises 16 residues. Trimming left V 3 bases short and J 3 bases short, with 16 bases between. Germline CDR1 KGHSH, CDR2 LQKENI. The CDR3, as DNA: TGTGCCAGCTCACCCTTGACGAGAGGGGAAACAGATACGCAGTATTTT. This codes for CASSPLTRGETDTQYF.

The rearrangement joins TRBV5-1 to TRBJ2-7, with 9 bases fitting TRBD1. Germline V gene lookup returns CDR1 SGHRS and CDR2 YFSETQ. V was pared by 5 bases and J by 4 bases, with 10 bases of the junction left unmatched. This CDR3 region has 15 residues. CDR3 amino acids: CASSVLGTGLYEQYF. Written as DNA, the CDR3 is TGCGCCAGCAGTGTCCTCGGGACAGGGCTATACGAGCAGTACTTC.

The gene calls are TRBV19 and TRBJ2-1; 7 bases map to TRBD1. This CDR3 contains 16 residues. V lost 5 bases and J lost 1; bases outside the gene matches: 8. The germline V gene has CDR1 LNHDA and CDR2 SQIVND (reference sequence). The chain's CDR3 is CASSPWTGQSYNEQFF. The CDR3 DNA reads TGTGCCAGTAGTCCCTGGACAGGACAATCCTACAATGAGCAGTTCTTC.

The V gene is TRBV5-1, the J gene TRBJ2-1; 11 nucleotides match TRBD2. V lost 1 base to trimming and J lost 9 bases; unmatched junction nucleotides: 9. Germline V lookup: CDR1 SGHRS, CDR2 YFSETQ. The CDR3 sequence is 16 residues long. CDR3: CASSLSAVAGGAEQFF. CDR3 in DNA: TGCGCCAGCAGCTTGAGTGCGGTAGCGGGAGGGGCTGAGCAGTTCTTC.

The chain combines TRBV12-2 with TRBJ2-7; the table names TRBD1, a call not compared with the DNA. TRBV12-2 is designated a pseudogene. The CDR3 contains 19 residues. The chain's CDR3 is CASRLIGAPQGPRAYEQYF. Here the CDR3 DNA reads TGTGCAAGTCGCTTAATAGGGGCCCCCCAGGGGCCGCGGGCCTACGAGCAGTACTTC.

Details on this clone: The sample carries other DNA sequences with the same CDR3. The chain employs TRBV6-1 and TRBJ2-3; D remains ambiguous. The germline CDR1 and CDR2 sequences are MNHNS and SASEGT. CDR3 length equals 12 residues. V lost 4 bases and J 2 bases, leaving 4 bases between the germline ends. The CDR3 nucleotides are TGTGCCAGCAGTGGCGTCACAGATACGCAGTATTTT. Encoded protein: CASSGVTDTQYF.

This clone occurred once. The chain has TRBV13 and TRBJ1-1; D ambiguous. CDR1 PRHDT and CDR2 FYEKMQ come from the germline V gene (reference sequence). This CDR3 has 14 amino acids. Trimming left V 0 bases short and J 5 bases short, with 10 bases between. Here the CDR3 reads CASSLGSLRTEAFF. The CDR3 region has the DNA TGTGCCAGCAGCTTAGGCAGCCTGAGGACTGAAGCTTTCTTT.

The chain recombines TRBV18 with TRBJ2-7; 9 bases line up with TRBD1. Per the germline V gene, CDR1 is KGHSH and CDR2 is LQKENI. V was pared by 2 bases and J by 6 bases, with 11 bases of the junction left unmatched. The CDR3 runs 16 residues. CDR3 region: CASSPFMDRGVSEQYF. In DNA, the CDR3 is TGTGCCAGCTCACCATTCATGGACAGGGGTGTGAGCGAGCAGTACTTC.

The V call is TRBV4-1, the J call TRBJ2-5, with 9 bases aligning to TRBD2. J was trimmed by 2 bases and V by 0 bases; bases with no gene match: 4. The CDR3 consists of 16 residues. CDR1 is MGHRA, CDR2 YSYEKL, per germline. CDR3 sequence reads: CASSQDSGRRQETQYF. The CDR3 DNA follows: TGCGCCAGCAGCCAAGATAGCGGGAGACGGCAAGAGACCCAGTACTTC.

V and J are TRBV15 and TRBJ1-1, with a weak D call TRBD1 (5 bases). V was cut by 8 bases and J by 5 bases, with 15 bases left in between. Germline CDR1 LNHNV, CDR2 YYDKDF (reference sequence). This CDR3 spans 13 amino acids. The CDR3 DNA is TGTGCCACCGGGGCGGGGCTGGGAACTGAAGCTTTCTTT. This translates into CATGAGLGTEAFF.

The rearrangement links TRBV5-1 to TRBJ2-1; 10 bases map to TRBD1. V lost 0 bases and J lost 7; bases outside the gene matches: 13. This CDR3 has 18 residues. Germline CDR1 and CDR2: SGHRS and YFSETQ. In DNA form, the CDR3 reads TGCGCCAGCAGCTTGGTCGGCCGGGGACAGGGGCTTTTGAATGAGCAGTTCTTC. Protein sequence: CASSLVGRGQGLLNEQFF.

This clone was counted many times. The chain uses TRBV11-2 and TRBJ2-3; TRBD1 aligns across 9 bases. V shed 1 base, J shed 2 bases, and the junction held 4 bases outside the gene matches. Germline CDR1 SGHAT, CDR2 FQNNGV. CDR3 size: 16 residues. CDR3 amino acids: CASSLGTGANTDTQYF. CDR3 DNA: TGTGCCAGCAGCTTAGGGACAGGGGCGAACACAGATACGCAGTATTTT.

V gene TRBV29-1 combines with J gene TRBJ2-5; maybe TRBD1 (5 bases). The CDR3 length is 14 residues. Germline V gene sequence: CDR1 SQVTM, CDR2 ANQGSEA. Trimming removed 3 bases at V and 4 bases at J, with 15 bases between. CDR3 loop: CSVESSGIGETQYF. The CDR3 DNA sequence: TGCAGCGTTGAGTCGTCAGGGATTGGAGAGACCCAGTACTTC.

This rearrangement joins TRBV5-1 to TRBJ2-3; the match to TRBD2 covers 7 bases. V was pared by 4 bases and J by 6 bases, with 11 bases of the junction left unmatched. The V gene's germline CDR1 is SGHRS and CDR2 YFSETQ. The CDR3 runs to 15 residues. CDR3 region: CASSPDQAGSDTQYF. The CDR3 DNA sequence: TGCGCCAGCAGCCCGGACCAAGCGGGAAGTGATACGCAGTATTTT.

The chain is built from TRBV19 and TRBJ1-5, with D hard to call. V was pared by 3 bases and J by 5 bases, with 14 bases between. In germline, CDR1 is LNHDA, CDR2 SQIVND (reference sequence). This CDR3 region has 15 residues. CDR3 nucleotide sequence: TGTGCCAGTAGTATCGGCTTTGGGGATTATCAGCCCCAGCATTTT. Translation: CASSIGFGDYQPQHF.

This chain uses TRBV29-1 with TRBJ2-3; 7 bases align to TRBD2. Germline CDR1 and CDR2: SQVTM and ANQGSEA. V lost 3 bases to trimming and J lost 2 bases; unmatched junction nucleotides: 8. This CDR3 comprises 15 residues. Here the CDR3 DNA reads TGCAGCGTTGATAGCGCTAGCGGATACACAGATACGCAGTATTTT. It yields the protein CSVDSASGYTDTQYF.

The chain joins TRBV2 to TRBJ2-1, with 9 bases fitting TRBD2. This CDR3 contains 14 residues. Losses at the gene ends were 6 bases for V and 9 bases for J; bases not matched to a gene: 9. Germline V lookup: CDR1 SNHLY, CDR2 FYNNEI. The CDR3 is CASRGASGKGEQFF. The CDR3 nucleotides are TGTGCCAGCAGGGGAGCTAGCGGGAAGGGTGAGCAGTTCTTC.